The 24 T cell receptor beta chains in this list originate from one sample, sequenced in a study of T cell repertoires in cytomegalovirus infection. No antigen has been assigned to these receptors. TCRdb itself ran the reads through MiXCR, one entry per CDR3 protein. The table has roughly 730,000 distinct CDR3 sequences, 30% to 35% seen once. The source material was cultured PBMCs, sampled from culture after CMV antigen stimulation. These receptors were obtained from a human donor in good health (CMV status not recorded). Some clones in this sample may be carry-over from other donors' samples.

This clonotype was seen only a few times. CDR3 nucleotide sequence: TGCAGTGCTACCAGACTAGCGGGAGGGCAGACCGGGGAGCTGTTTTTT. Its protein product is CSATRLAGGQTGELFF. This chain connects TRBV20-1 to TRBJ2-2; TRBD2 matches 14 bases. The trim removed 4 bases at V and 5 bases at J, leaving 6 bases unmatched. The CDR3 has 16 amino acids. Germline V gene lookup returns CDR1 DFQATT and CDR2 SNEGSKA (reference sequence).

The CDR3 protein is CASSSFGSQETQYF. Here the CDR3 DNA reads TGTGCCAGCTCATCGTTCGGCTCCCAAGAGACCCAGTACTTC. The chain carries TRBV5-3 and TRBJ2-5; no clear D gene. TRBV5-3 is reported as an ORF; its role is uncertain. The CDR3 totals 14 residues. V lost 8 bases and J lost 1, with 15 bases in between.

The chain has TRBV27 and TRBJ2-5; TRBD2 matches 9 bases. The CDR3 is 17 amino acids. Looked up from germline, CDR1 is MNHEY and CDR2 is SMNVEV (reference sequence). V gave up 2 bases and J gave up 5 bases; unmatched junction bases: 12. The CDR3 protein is CASSLDGSGSAKETQYF. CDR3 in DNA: TGTGCCAGCAGTTTAGATGGTAGCGGGAGTGCGAAGGAGACCCAGTACTTC.

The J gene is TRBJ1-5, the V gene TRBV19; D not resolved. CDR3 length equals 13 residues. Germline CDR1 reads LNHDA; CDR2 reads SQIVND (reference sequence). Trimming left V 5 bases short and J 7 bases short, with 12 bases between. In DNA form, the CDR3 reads TGTGCCAGTAGTCCAACGACTGGACAGCCCCAGCATTTT. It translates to CASSPTTGQPQHF.

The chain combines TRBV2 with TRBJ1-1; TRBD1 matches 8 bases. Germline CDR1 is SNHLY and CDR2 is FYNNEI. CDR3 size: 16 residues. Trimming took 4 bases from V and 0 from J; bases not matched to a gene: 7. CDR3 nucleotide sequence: TGTGCCAGCAGTGTACCCCGGACAGGGATGAACACTGAAGCTTTCTTT. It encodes CASSVPRTGMNTEAFF.

CDR3 sequence (DNA): TGTGCCAGCAGCTTAGGACCCTCCAATGAGCAGTTCTTC. Translated: CASSLGPSNEQFF. The chain couples TRBV7-2 to TRBJ2-1; D unclear. CDR3 length: 13 amino acids. The germline V gene has CDR1 SGHTA and CDR2 FQGNSA. V was pared by 1 base and J by 6 bases, with 7 bases between.

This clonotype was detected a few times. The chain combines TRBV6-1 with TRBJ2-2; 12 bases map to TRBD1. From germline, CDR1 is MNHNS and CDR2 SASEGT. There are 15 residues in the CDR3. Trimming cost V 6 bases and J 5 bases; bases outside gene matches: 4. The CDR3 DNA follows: TGTGCCAGCAGAAGGGACAGGGGGCAGACCGGGGAGCTGTTTTTT. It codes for CASRRDRGQTGELFF.

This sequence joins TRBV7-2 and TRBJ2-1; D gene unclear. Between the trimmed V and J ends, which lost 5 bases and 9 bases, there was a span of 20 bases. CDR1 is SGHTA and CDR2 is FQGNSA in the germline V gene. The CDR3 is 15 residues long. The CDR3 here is CASSPPADALGEQFF. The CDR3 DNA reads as TGTGCCAGCAGCCCCCCTGCGGACGCGCTGGGTGAGCAGTTCTTC.

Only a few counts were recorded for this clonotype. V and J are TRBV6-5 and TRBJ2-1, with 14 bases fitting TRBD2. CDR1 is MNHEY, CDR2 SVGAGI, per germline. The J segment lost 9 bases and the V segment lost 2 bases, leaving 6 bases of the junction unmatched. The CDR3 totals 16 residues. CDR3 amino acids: CASSYGTSGRTGEQFF. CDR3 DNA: TGTGCCAGCAGTTACGGGACTAGCGGGAGAACGGGTGAGCAGTTCTTC.

CDR3 sequence (DNA): TGCAGTGCTAGAAGACCGGGACTAGCAAGCTCCTACGAGCAGTACTTC. It codes for CSARRPGLASSYEQYF. The V and J genes are TRBV20-1 and TRBJ2-7, with 9 bases fitting TRBD2. Trimming at V came to 2 bases and at J to 0 bases, leaving 8 bases not matched to a gene. CDR3 size: 16 residues. Germline loops: CDR1 DFQATT, CDR2 SNEGSKA (reference sequence).

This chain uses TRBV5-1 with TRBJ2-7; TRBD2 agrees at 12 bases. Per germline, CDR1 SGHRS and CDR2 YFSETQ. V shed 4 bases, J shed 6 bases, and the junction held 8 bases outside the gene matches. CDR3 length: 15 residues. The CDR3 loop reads CASSIGTSGWTEQYF. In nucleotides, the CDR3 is TGCGCCAGCAGCATAGGGACTAGCGGGTGGACCGAGCAGTACTTC.

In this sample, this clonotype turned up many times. In nucleotides, the CDR3 is TGTGCCAGCAGCTTATCTCTAGCGGTCTACAATGAGCAGTTCTTC. Its protein product is CASSLSLAVYNEQFF. The rearrangement joins TRBV7-8 to TRBJ2-1, with TRBD2 identical over 7 bases. Trimming took 2 bases from V and 3 from J; bases not matched to a gene: 4. From germline, CDR1 is SGHVS and CDR2 FQNEAQ. The CDR3 is 15 residues long.

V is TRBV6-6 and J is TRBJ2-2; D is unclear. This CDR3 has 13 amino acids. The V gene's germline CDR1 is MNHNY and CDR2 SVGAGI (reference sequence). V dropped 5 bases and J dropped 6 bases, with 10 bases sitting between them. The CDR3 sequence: CASSPLGPGELFF. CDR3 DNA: TGTGCCAGCAGTCCTCTGGGCCCCGGGGAGCTGTTTTTT.

For the CDR3, the DNA is TGTGCCAGCAGTTATCAGGGGATATCAGATACGCAGTATTTT. This translates into CASSYQGISDTQYF. The V gene is TRBV6-5, the J gene TRBJ2-3; TRBD1 is a possible D gene (6 bases). The CDR3 consists of 14 residues. V lost 3 bases, J lost 4 bases, and 11 bases lay in between. CDR1 and CDR2 (germline): MNHEY, SVGAGI.

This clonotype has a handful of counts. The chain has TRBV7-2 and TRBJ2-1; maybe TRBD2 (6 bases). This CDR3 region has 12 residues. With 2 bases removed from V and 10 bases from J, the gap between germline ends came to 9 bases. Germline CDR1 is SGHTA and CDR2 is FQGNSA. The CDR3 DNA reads TGTGCCAGCAGCTTACGGGGGAAGGAGCAGTTCTTC. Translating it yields CASSLRGKEQFF.

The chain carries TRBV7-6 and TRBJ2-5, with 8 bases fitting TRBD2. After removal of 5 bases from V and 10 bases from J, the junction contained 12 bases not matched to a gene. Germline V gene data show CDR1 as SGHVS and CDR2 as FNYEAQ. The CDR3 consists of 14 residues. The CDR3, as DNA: TGTGCCAGCAGCCTGCCGGGACTAGGATTGTACCAGTACTTC. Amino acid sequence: CASSLPGLGLYQYF.

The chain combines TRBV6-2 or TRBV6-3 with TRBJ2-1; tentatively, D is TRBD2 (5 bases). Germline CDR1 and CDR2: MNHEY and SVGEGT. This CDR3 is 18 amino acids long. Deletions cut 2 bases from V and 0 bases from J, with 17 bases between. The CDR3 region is CASSYIRNSGSSYNEQFF. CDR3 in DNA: TGTGCCAGCAGTTACATACGTAACAGCGGTAGCTCCTACAATGAGCAGTTCTTC.

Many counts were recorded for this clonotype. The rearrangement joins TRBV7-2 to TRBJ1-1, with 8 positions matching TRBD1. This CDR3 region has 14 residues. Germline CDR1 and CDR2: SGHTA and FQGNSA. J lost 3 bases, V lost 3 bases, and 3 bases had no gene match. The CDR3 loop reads CASSFDRGDTEAFF. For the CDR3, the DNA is TGTGCCAGCAGCTTTGACAGGGGAGACACTGAAGCTTTCTTT.

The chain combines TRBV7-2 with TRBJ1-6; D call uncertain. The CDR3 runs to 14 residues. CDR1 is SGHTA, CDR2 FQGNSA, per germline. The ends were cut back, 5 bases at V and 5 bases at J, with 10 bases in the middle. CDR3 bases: TGTGCCAGCAGCCTCGTGCGAAATAATTCACCCCTCCACTTT. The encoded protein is CASSLVRNNSPLHF.

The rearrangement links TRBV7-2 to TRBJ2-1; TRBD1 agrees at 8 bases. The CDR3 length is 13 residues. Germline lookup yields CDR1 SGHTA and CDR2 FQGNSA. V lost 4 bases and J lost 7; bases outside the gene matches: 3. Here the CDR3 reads CASSSGQANEQFF. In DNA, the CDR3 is TGTGCCAGCAGCTCGGGACAGGCTAATGAGCAGTTCTTC.

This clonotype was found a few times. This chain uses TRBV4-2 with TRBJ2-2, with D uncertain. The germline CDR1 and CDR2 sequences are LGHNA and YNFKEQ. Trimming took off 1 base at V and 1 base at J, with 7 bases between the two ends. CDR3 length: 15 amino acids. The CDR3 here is CASSQVGLNTGELFF. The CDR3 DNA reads TGTGCCAGCAGCCAAGTGGGTTTGAACACCGGGGAGCTGTTTTTT.

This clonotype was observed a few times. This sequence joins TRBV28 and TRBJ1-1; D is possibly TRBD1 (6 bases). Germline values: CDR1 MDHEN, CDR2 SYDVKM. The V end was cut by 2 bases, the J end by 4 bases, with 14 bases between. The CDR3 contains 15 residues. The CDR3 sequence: CASSLMGAGGTEAFF. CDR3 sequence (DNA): TGTGCCAGCAGTTTAATGGGGGCTGGGGGCACTGAAGCTTTCTTT.

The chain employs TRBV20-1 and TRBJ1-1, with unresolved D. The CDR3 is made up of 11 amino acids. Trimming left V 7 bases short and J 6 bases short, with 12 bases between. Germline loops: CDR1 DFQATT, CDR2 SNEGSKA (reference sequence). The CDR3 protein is CSVIGYPEAFF. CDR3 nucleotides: TGCAGTGTTATAGGGTATCCTGAAGCTTTCTTT.

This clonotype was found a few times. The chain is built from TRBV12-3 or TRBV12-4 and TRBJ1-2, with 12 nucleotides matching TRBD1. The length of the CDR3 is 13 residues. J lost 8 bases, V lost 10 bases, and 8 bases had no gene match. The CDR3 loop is CATPGQGAEGYTF. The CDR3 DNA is TGTGCCACCCCGGGACAGGGGGCAGAGGGCTACACCTTC.